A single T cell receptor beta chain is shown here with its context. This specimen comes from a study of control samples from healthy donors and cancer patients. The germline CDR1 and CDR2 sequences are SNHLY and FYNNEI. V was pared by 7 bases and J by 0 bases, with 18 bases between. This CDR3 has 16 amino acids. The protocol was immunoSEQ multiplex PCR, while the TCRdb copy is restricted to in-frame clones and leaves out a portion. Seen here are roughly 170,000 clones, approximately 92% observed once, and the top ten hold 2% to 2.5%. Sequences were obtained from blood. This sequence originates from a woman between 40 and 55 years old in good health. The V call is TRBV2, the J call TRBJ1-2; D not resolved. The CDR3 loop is CASTLTRSQTNYGYTF. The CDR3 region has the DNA TGTGCCAGCACTCTCACAAGGAGTCAGACTAACTATGGCTACACCTTC. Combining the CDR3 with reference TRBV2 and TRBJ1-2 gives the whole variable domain EPEVTQTPSHQVTQMGQEVILRCVPISNHLYFYWYRQILGQKVEFLVSFYNNEISEKSEIFDDQFSVERPDGSNFTLKIRSTKLEDSAMYFCASTLTRSQTNYGYTFGSGTRLTVV.